The 25 T cell receptor beta chains in this list originate from one sample, sequenced in a study of blood T cell repertoires in COVID-19. Only in-frame clones appear in the TCRdb table, and some are missing; sequencing was by immunoSEQ multiplex PCR. The table records approximately 490,000 clones, 87% of them present only once. The source material was PBMCs or T cells enriched from blood (not recorded which). The origin of the receptors is a young woman who had recovered from COVID-19.

The chain couples TRBV2 to TRBJ2-5, with 8 positions matching TRBD1. Germline CDR1 is SNHLY and CDR2 is FYNNEI. V dropped 4 bases and J dropped 5; count of bases not matched to a gene: 15. This CDR3 has 17 amino acids. For the CDR3, the DNA is TGTGCCAGCAGTGTACTTAACAGCCGACAGGGGCTTGAGACCCAGTACTTC. Amino acid sequence: CASSVLNSRQGLETQYF.

V is TRBV7-2 and J is TRBJ2-1; 13 bases align to TRBD2. The CDR3 is 18 residues long. CDR1 is SGHTA, CDR2 FQGNSA, per germline. V dropped 5 bases and J dropped 4; count of bases not matched to a gene: 11. The CDR3 sequence: CASSLGRLAGGGYNEQFF. CDR3 bases: TGTGCCAGCAGCCTGGGGCGACTAGCGGGGGGCGGTTACAATGAGCAGTTCTTC.

The V gene is TRBV2, the J gene TRBJ1-6; D might be TRBD1 (5 bases). The germline V and J ends were trimmed by 1 base and 10 bases, with 8 bases remaining between them. This CDR3 contains 13 residues. Per the germline V gene, CDR1 is SNHLY and CDR2 is FYNNEI. Here the CDR3 DNA reads TGTGCCAGCAGTGAAGGGGGCTCGTCACCCCTCCACTTT. Translation: CASSEGGSSPLHF. Combining the CDR3 with reference TRBV2 and TRBJ1-6 gives the whole variable domain EPEVTQTPSHQVTQMGQEVILRCVPISNHLYFYWYRQILGQKVEFLVSFYNNEISEKSEIFDDQFSVERPDGSNFTLKIRSTKLEDSAMYFCASSEGGSSPLHFGNGTRLTVT.

The chain couples TRBV5-5 to TRBJ1-5, with 12 positions matching TRBD1. V lost 4 bases, J lost 7 bases, and 6 bases stayed unmatched. Germline loops: CDR1 SGHKS, CDR2 YYEKEE (reference sequence). The CDR3 covers 15 residues. The CDR3 reads CASSPGTGGVQPQHF. CDR3 coding DNA: TGTGCCAGCAGCCCGGGGACAGGGGGCGTACAGCCCCAGCATTTT.

J is TRBJ2-1 and V is TRBV9, with D unclear. The CDR3 length is 14 residues. Trimming removed 5 bases at V and 6 bases at J, with 15 bases between. Germline lookup yields CDR1 SGDLS and CDR2 YYNGEE. CDR3 region: CASSPTWSSNEQFF. CDR3 nucleotides: TGTGCCAGCAGTCCGACCTGGAGTTCCAATGAGCAGTTCTTC.

This clone appeared a single time. Other DNA sequences in this specimen translate into the identical CDR3. This chain uses TRBV24-1 with TRBJ2-3; D is possibly TRBD2 (6 bases). V was pared by 1 base and J by 6 bases, with 7 bases between. There are 13 residues in the CDR3. Germline CDR1 KGHDR, CDR2 SFDVKD. The CDR3 DNA is TGTGCCACCAGTGATTTTGGAGGGGATACGCAGTATTTT. Amino acids: CATSDFGGDTQYF.

The sample holds one count of this clone. This CDR3 is CASSPAFESYGYTF. As DNA, the CDR3 is TGCGCCAGCAGCCCCGCATTTGAGTCCTATGGCTACACCTTC. The chain combines TRBV5-1 with TRBJ1-2; the D is unclear. Germline V gene lookup returns CDR1 SGHRS and CDR2 YFSETQ. V was clipped by 4 bases and J by 4 bases, with 14 bases between them. This CDR3 comprises 14 residues.

CDR3 sequence (DNA): TGTGCCAGCAGCGTCGAAGGACAGGGCCCCTTCGATGAGCAGTTCTTC. It yields the protein CASSVEGQGPFDEQFF. This chain joins TRBV9 and TRBJ2-1, with 8 bases matching TRBD1. Germline assignment: CDR1 SGDLS and CDR2 YYNGEE. J was trimmed by 8 bases and V by 2 bases; bases with no gene match: 12. The CDR3 consists of 16 residues.

The J gene is TRBJ1-5, the V gene TRBV30, with TRBD1 matching over 9 bases. The CDR3 has 15 amino acids. Germline loops: CDR1 GTSNPN, CDR2 SVGIG (reference sequence). The V and J ends lost 4 bases and 7 bases, in that order; junction bases with no gene match: 11. The CDR3 DNA reads as TGTGCCTGGAACATCGGGACAGGGCTAGGGCAGCCCCAGCATTTT. Encoded protein: CAWNIGTGLGQPQHF.

The V call is TRBV6-1, the J call TRBJ2-1, with 11 positions matching TRBD2. Germline values: CDR1 MNHNS, CDR2 SASEGT. With V trimmed by 3 bases and J by 3 bases, 7 bases remained unmatched. The CDR3 is made up of 17 amino acids. The CDR3 is CASSDLRLAGSYNEQFF. Written as DNA, the CDR3 is TGTGCCAGCAGTGATCTAAGACTAGCGGGAAGCTACAATGAGCAGTTCTTC.

The chain combines TRBV7-2 with TRBJ1-6, with D unresolved. The CDR3 extends over 15 amino acids. Germline V gives CDR1 SGHTA, CDR2 FQGNSA. V gave up 1 base and J gave up 7 bases, with 11 bases separating them. CDR3 residues: CASSLESRENSPLHF. The CDR3 DNA follows: TGTGCCAGCAGCTTAGAATCCCGGGAAAATTCACCCCTCCACTTT.

J is TRBJ1-1 and V is TRBV12-3 or TRBV12-4; D is perhaps TRBD1 (6 bases). The ends were cut back, 6 bases at V and 3 bases at J, with 11 bases in the middle. CDR3 length equals 13 residues. The CDR3 region has the DNA TGTGCCAGCAGCCGCAGGGGAGACACTGAAGCTTTCTTT. Its protein is CASSRRGDTEAFF.

A few counts support this clone. The J gene is TRBJ1-4, the V gene TRBV30; TRBD1 might be the D (6 bases). The CDR3 has 13 amino acids. Trimming stripped 2 bases from V and 8 bases from J, with 12 bases between. The germline V gene has CDR1 GTSNPN and CDR2 SVGIG (reference sequence). In DNA, the CDR3 is TGTGCCTGGAGTACAGGGTTAAGGGAAAAACTGTTTTTT. Its translation is CAWSTGLREKLFF. Full variable domain (outside the CDR3, taken from reference TRBV30 and TRBJ1-4): SQTIHQWPATLVQPVGSPLSLECTVEGTSNPNLYWYRQAAGRGLQLLFYSVGIGQISSEVPQNLSASRPQDRQFILSSKKLLLSDSGFYLCAWSTGLREKLFFGSGTQLSVL.

The chain couples TRBV5-1 to TRBJ1-2, with TRBD1 as a possible D gene (5 bases). The CDR3 runs to 17 residues. Germline lookup yields CDR1 SGHRS and CDR2 YFSETQ. Trimming took 0 bases from V and 10 from J, leaving 25 bases between them. DNA of the CDR3: TGCGCCAGCAGCTTGGGGGTCGCCGGGGGTAGTTTAGGGGACTACACCTTC. Protein product: CASSLGVAGGSLGDYTF. Full variable domain (remainder filled in from reference TRBV5-1 and TRBJ1-2): KAGVTQTPRYLIKTRGQQVTLSCSPISGHRSVSWYQQTPGQGLQFLFEYFSETQRNKGNFPGRFSGRQFSNSRSEMNVSTLELGDSALYLCASSLGVAGGSLGDYTFGSGTRLTVV.

This clone was seen only once. The rearrangement links TRBV27 to TRBJ1-2, with 7 bases lining up with TRBD1. The V gene's germline CDR1 is MNHEY and CDR2 SMNVEV (reference sequence). J was trimmed by 3 bases and V by 8 bases; bases with no gene match: 9. The length of the CDR3 is 14 residues. The CDR3 DNA follows: TGTGCCAGCCGCTCGACAGGGCGTGACTATGGCTACACCTTC. This sequence encodes CASRSTGRDYGYTF.

This clone was seen a single time. The chain links TRBV18 to TRBJ1-3, with D hard to call. The CDR3 length is 14 residues. Trimming shortened V by 3 bases and J by 1 base, and 7 bases separated the two germline ends. Germline V gives CDR1 KGHSH, CDR2 LQKENI. CDR3 in amino acids: CASSPERSGNTIYF. In DNA form, the CDR3 reads TGTGCCAGCTCACCTGAACGGTCTGGAAACACCATATATTTT.

The J gene is TRBJ1-1, the V gene TRBV2; D is unresolved. The CDR3 has 11 amino acids. The germline V and J ends were trimmed by 6 bases and 3 bases, with 5 bases remaining between them. Germline V gene sequence: CDR1 SNHLY, CDR2 FYNNEI. CDR3 nucleotide sequence: TGTGCCAGCAGGCTATACACTGAAGCTTTCTTT. Its translation is CASRLYTEAFF. Full variable domain (rest looked up from reference TRBV2 and TRBJ1-1): EPEVTQTPSHQVTQMGQEVILRCVPISNHLYFYWYRQILGQKVEFLVSFYNNEISEKSEIFDDQFSVERPDGSNFTLKIRSTKLEDSAMYFCASRLYTEAFFGQGTRLTVV.

The rearrangement links TRBV5-1 to TRBJ1-1, with 8 bases fitting TRBD1. The CDR3 spans 15 residues. Germline assignment: CDR1 SGHRS and CDR2 YFSETQ. V lost 4 bases, J lost 4 bases, and 9 bases stayed unmatched. The CDR3 protein is CASSPEGDRGTEAFF. The CDR3 region has the DNA TGCGCCAGCAGCCCGGAGGGTGACAGGGGCACTGAAGCTTTCTTT.

The chain uses TRBV3-1 (or the pseudogene TRBV3-2) and TRBJ2-5; D remains unclear. Trimming shortened V by 6 bases and J by 5 bases, and 10 bases separated the two germline ends. Germline CDR1 is LGHDT and CDR2 is YNNKEL (reference sequence). There are 12 residues in the CDR3. The CDR3 here is CASSLRVETQYF. The DNA of the CDR3 is TGTGCCAGCAGTCTACGGGTGGAGACCCAGTACTTC.

The chain recombines TRBV6-6 with TRBJ1-2; 7 bases line up with TRBD1. V lost 5 bases and J lost 1; bases outside the gene matches: 16. CDR3 length: 18 residues. CDR1 is MNHNY and CDR2 is SVGAGI in the germline V gene (reference sequence). CDR3 loop: CASSPGTSEGAVNYGYTF. For the CDR3, the DNA is TGTGCCAGCAGTCCCGGGACATCCGAGGGGGCGGTTAACTATGGCTACACCTTC.

The rearrangement links TRBV7-6 to TRBJ1-2; D perhaps matches TRBD1 (6 bases). The CDR3 extends over 15 amino acids. V lost 0 bases and J lost 6, with 14 bases in between. Germline V gene data show CDR1 as SGHVS and CDR2 as FNYEAQ. CDR3 residues: CASSLAGWDTDGYTF. In DNA, the CDR3 is TGTGCCAGCAGCTTAGCAGGCTGGGACACCGATGGCTACACCTTC.

The rearrangement joins TRBV4-2 to TRBJ2-6, with TRBD1 matching over 9 bases. The CDR3 totals 18 residues. With 2 bases clipped from V and 2 bases from J, the junction kept 7 bases outside the gene matches. Germline CDR1 is LGHNA and CDR2 is YNFKEQ. The DNA of the CDR3 is TGTGCCAGCAGCCAATCACAGGGGGCGATCGCTGGGGCCAACGTCCTGACTTTC. This sequence encodes CASSQSQGAIAGANVLTF.

V usage is TRBV2 and J usage is TRBJ1-5; no firm D call. Germline V gene sequence: CDR1 SNHLY, CDR2 FYNNEI. V dropped 6 bases and J dropped 4 bases, with 10 bases sitting between them. CDR3 length: 13 residues. The DNA of the CDR3 is TGTGCCAGCAGGGAGATGATAAATCAGCCCCAGCATTTT. As protein: CASREMINQPQHF.

The chain links TRBV20-1 to TRBJ1-2; D gene unclear. The length of the CDR3 is 11 residues. The germline gives CDR1 DFQATT, CDR2 SNEGSKA (reference sequence). V gave up 2 bases and J gave up 8 bases, with 9 bases separating them. CDR3: CSARWVGGYTF. The CDR3 DNA is TGCAGTGCTAGATGGGTGGGCGGCTACACCTTC.

The V call is TRBV28, the J call TRBJ2-7; 11 bases align to TRBD1. The J segment lost 1 base and the V segment lost 5 bases, leaving 13 bases of the junction unmatched. CDR3 length equals 18 residues. Germline CDR1 MDHEN, CDR2 SYDVKM. The CDR3 DNA reads as TGTGCCAGCAGTACTCCCGAGACCGGGACAGGGGGTTCCTACGAGCAGTACTTC. It specifies CASSTPETGTGGSYEQYF.